These 15 T cell receptor beta chains originate from one sample sequenced in a study of blood T cell repertoires in COVID-19. Data came from immunoSEQ multiplex PCR; TCRdb stores just in-frame clones and leaves some out. The repertoire holds fewer than 700,000 clones, with approximately 91% as singletons. Source material: peripheral blood. The receptors here all came from a woman in her 50s with COVID-19, enrolled during active disease.

This clone came up once. V and J are TRBV5-4 and TRBJ1-4; D call uncertain. V lost 4 bases and J 7 bases, leaving 20 bases between the germline ends. Germline loops: CDR1 SGHNT, CDR2 YYREEE (reference sequence). The CDR3 is 16 amino acids. The CDR3 DNA reads as TGTGCCAGCAGCCTGGGAACATCGGCGGGAAGTGAAAAACTGTTTTTT. This codes for CASSLGTSAGSEKLFF.

This clone came up a few times. The chain uses TRBV11-2 and TRBJ1-3; D gene ambiguous. CDR1 and CDR2 (germline): SGHAT, FQNNGV. CDR3 length equals 19 residues. V lost 1 base, J lost 0 bases, and 19 bases lay in between. The CDR3 spells CASSLGYPPGIHSGNTIYF. The DNA for the CDR3 is TGTGCCAGCAGCTTAGGTTATCCCCCGGGGATCCACTCTGGAAACACCATATATTTT. The whole variable domain, remainder taken from reference TRBV11-2 and TRBJ1-3, is EAGVAQSPRYKIIEKRQSVAFWCNPISGHATLYWYQQILGQGPKLLIQFQNNGVVDDSQLPKDRFSAERLKGVDSTLKIQPAKLEDSAVYLCASSLGYPPGIHSGNTIYFGEGSWLTVV.

The chain employs TRBV27 and TRBJ1-2; TRBD1 aligns across 7 bases. The CDR3 contains 17 residues. Trimming took 4 bases from V and 2 from J; bases not matched to a gene: 13. Germline loops: CDR1 MNHEY, CDR2 SMNVEV (reference sequence). DNA for the CDR3: TGTGCCAGCAGTTCTTACCTATCCTCAGGGGGAAACTATGGCTACACCTTC. Protein sequence: CASSSYLSSGGNYGYTF.

This chain uses TRBV5-4 with TRBJ1-1; 10 bases are a match to TRBD1. Germline assignment: CDR1 SGHNT and CDR2 YYREEE (reference sequence). The CDR3 totals 16 residues. The junction had 5 bases not matched to a gene; V was cut back by 0 bases and J by 3 bases. The CDR3 protein is CASSLVPGQGYTEAFF. CDR3 in DNA: TGTGCCAGCAGCTTGGTCCCGGGACAGGGGTACACTGAAGCTTTCTTT.

In DNA form, the CDR3 reads TGTGCCAGCAGCTCGACAGGGGTTCGTGAAAAACTGTTTTTT. Its translation: CASSSTGVREKLFF. This chain links TRBV5-8 with TRBJ1-4; 8 bases agree with TRBD1. Germline V lookup: CDR1 SGHTS, CDR2 YDEGEE. The CDR3 has 14 amino acids. Trimming took 3 bases from V and 7 from J; bases not matched to a gene: 5.

The chain joins TRBV28 to TRBJ1-6; 9 bases agree with TRBD1. The length of the CDR3 is 15 residues. Germline V gene data show CDR1 as MDHEN and CDR2 as SYDVKM. The V segment lost 2 bases and the J segment 7 bases; nucleotides outside the gene matches: 3. This CDR3 reads CASSLPGTGNSPLHF. DNA of the CDR3: TGTGCCAGCAGTTTACCCGGGACAGGGAATTCACCCCTCCACTTT.

DNA for the CDR3: TGTGCCAGCACAGAGCGGGGGGATATGGCCGGGGAGCTGTTTTTT. Translation: CASTERGDMAGELFF. The chain uses TRBV7-3 and TRBJ2-2; 9 positions match TRBD2. Trimming at V came to 7 bases and at J to 6 bases, leaving 9 bases not matched to a gene. CDR1 is SGHTA and CDR2 is FQGTGA in the germline V gene. This CDR3 is 15 amino acids long.

The V and J genes are TRBV12-3 or TRBV12-4 and TRBJ1-1; 7 bases fit TRBD1. J lost 4 bases, V lost 8 bases, and 7 bases had no gene match. The CDR3 extends over 13 amino acids. CDR3 sequence: CASGPTGATEAFF. The CDR3 bases are TGTGCCAGCGGGCCAACAGGGGCCACTGAAGCTTTCTTT.

The gene calls are TRBV27 and TRBJ1-6; 7 nucleotides agree with TRBD1. The CDR3 is made up of 14 amino acids. Germline V gene sequence: CDR1 MNHEY, CDR2 SMNVEV (reference sequence). The J segment lost 7 bases and the V segment lost 5 bases, leaving 5 bases of the junction unmatched. CDR3 sequence: CASSADRANSPLHF. The CDR3 DNA follows: TGTGCCAGCAGTGCCGACAGGGCAAATTCACCCCTCCACTTT.

The CDR3 sequence: CASSLFLENIQYF. The CDR3 coding sequence is TGTGCCAGCAGTTTATTCCTAGAGAACATTCAGTACTTC. The V and J genes are TRBV27 and TRBJ2-4; D gene unclear. The CDR3 spans 13 residues. Deletions cut 1 base from V and 7 bases from J, with 8 bases between. The V gene's germline CDR1 is MNHEY and CDR2 SMNVEV (reference sequence).

The rearrangement joins TRBV19 to TRBJ2-1; 7 nucleotides line up with TRBD2. V shed 5 bases and J 9 bases; nucleotides not matched to a gene: 10. The CDR3 covers 14 residues. The germline gives CDR1 LNHDA, CDR2 SQIVND (reference sequence). CDR3 sequence reads: CASSDLPGGGEQFF. The CDR3 DNA reads as TGTGCCAGTAGTGACCTCCCGGGGGGAGGTGAGCAGTTCTTC.

In nucleotides, the CDR3 is TGTGCTAGTGGTTTTGGTGGGGGGGCTTCGGATGAGCAGTTCTTC. This codes for CASGFGGGASDEQFF. The genes are TRBV12-5 and TRBJ2-1, with TRBD2 as a possible D gene (7 bases). The V and J ends lost 3 bases and 8 bases respectively, with 17 bases between them. Germline V gene data show CDR1 as LGHNT and CDR2 as FRNRAP. This CDR3 region has 15 residues.

The genes are TRBV2 and TRBJ1-1; unclear D gene. The CDR3 contains 14 residues. Germline values: CDR1 SNHLY, CDR2 FYNNEI. V was clipped by 5 bases and J by 3 bases, with 13 bases between them. The CDR3 nucleotides are TGTGCCAGCAGTATACGGGTCGTCGACACTGAAGCTTTCTTT. Its translation: CASSIRVVDTEAFF.

The chain recombines TRBV25-1 with TRBJ1-2; 7 bases are shared with TRBD1. V was pared by 5 bases and J by 5 bases, with 11 bases of the junction left unmatched. The germline gives CDR1 MGHDK, CDR2 SYGVNS. This CDR3 has 15 amino acids. This CDR3 reads CASSPLTGNVYGYTF. The CDR3 region has the DNA TGTGCCAGCAGTCCTTTGACAGGGAATGTTTATGGCTACACCTTC.

The V and J genes are TRBV16 and TRBJ2-7; the match to TRBD1 covers 9 bases. There are 17 residues in the CDR3. The J segment lost 0 bases and the V segment lost 0 bases, leaving 6 bases of the junction unmatched. CDR1 and CDR2 (germline): KGHSY, FQNENV. The CDR3 nucleotides are TGTGCCAGCAGCCAATCCTCGGGACAGGGACGCTCCTACGAGCAGTACTTC. Residues: CASSQSSGQGRSYEQYF.